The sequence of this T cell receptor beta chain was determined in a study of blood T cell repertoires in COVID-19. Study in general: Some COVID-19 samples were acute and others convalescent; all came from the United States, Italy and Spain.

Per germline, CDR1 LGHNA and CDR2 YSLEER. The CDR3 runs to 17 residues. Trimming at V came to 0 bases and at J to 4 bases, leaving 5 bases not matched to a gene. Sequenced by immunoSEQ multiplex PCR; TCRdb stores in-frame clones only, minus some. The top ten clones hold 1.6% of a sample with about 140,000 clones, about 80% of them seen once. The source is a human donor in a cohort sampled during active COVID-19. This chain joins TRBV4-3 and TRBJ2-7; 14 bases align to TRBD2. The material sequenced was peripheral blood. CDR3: CASSQDEGTSGRYEQYF. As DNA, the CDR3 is TGCGCCAGCAGCCAAGATGAAGGGACTAGCGGGAGATACGAGCAGTACTTC.